A single sample is the source of the 20 T cell receptor beta chains below, sequenced in a study of metastatic and nonmetastatic thyroid tumors. Treatment of any kind had been given to no patient before thyroid surgery. TCRdb reassembled clones from the PCR reads with MiXCR. The sample consists of under 40,000 clones, about 17% of them appearing once. The sample was blood. The source is a male donor with papillary thyroid cancer or a benign thyroid nodule (not recorded which). Some clones in this sample may be carry-over from other donors' samples.

The table lists this clone with a few counts. The genes are TRBV10-3 and TRBJ1-2; unclear D gene. Germline lookup yields CDR1 ENHRY and CDR2 SYGVKD. With 4 bases removed from V and 8 bases from J, the gap between germline ends came to 14 bases. This CDR3 spans 13 amino acids. CDR3 sequence reads: CAISVDLAGGYTF. The CDR3 region has the DNA TGTGCCATCAGTGTAGACCTGGCGGGGGGCTACACCTTC.

This clone was seen at least ten times. This chain joins TRBV5-8 and TRBJ2-2; 7 bases fit TRBD2. Germline V gene sequence: CDR1 SGHTS, CDR2 YDEGEE. J was trimmed by 4 bases and V by 0 bases; bases with no gene match: 3. The CDR3 is made up of 15 amino acids. CDR3 amino acids: CASSLGTRRTGELFF. The CDR3 nucleotides read TGTGCCAGCAGCTTGGGGACTAGGCGCACCGGGGAGCTGTTTTTT. The full variable domain, rest sourced from reference TRBV5-8 and TRBJ2-2, is EAGVTQSPTHLIKTRGQQATLRCSPISGHTSVYWYQQALGLGLQFLLWYDEGEERNRGNFPPRFSGRQFPNYSSELNVNALELEDSALYLCASSLGTRRTGELFFGEGSRLTVL.

This clone has a single count. This chain links TRBV7-2 with TRBJ1-4; D remains ambiguous. With 4 bases removed from V and 8 bases from J, the gap between germline ends came to 17 bases. The CDR3 consists of 15 residues. The germline V gene encodes CDR1 SGHTA and CDR2 FQGNSA. The CDR3 protein is CASSYNQGLFEKLFF. CDR3 nucleotide sequence: TGTGCCAGCAGCTATAATCAAGGGCTCTTCGAAAAACTGTTTTTT.

This clone occurred many times. The chain carries TRBV5-5 and TRBJ2-1; the match to TRBD2 covers 9 bases. There are 15 residues in the CDR3. Germline trimming cut 0 bases from V and 8 bases from J; bases unmatched to any gene: 6. CDR1 SGHKS and CDR2 YYEKEE come from the germline V gene (reference sequence). The CDR3 sequence is CASSLDPAGGYEQFF. The CDR3 DNA reads as TGTGCCAGCAGCTTGGATCCAGCGGGGGGCTATGAGCAGTTCTTC. Looking up the rest from reference TRBV5-5 and TRBJ2-1 gives the full variable domain: DAGVTQSPTHLIKTRGQQVTLRCSPISGHKSVSWYQQVLGQGPQFIFQYYEKEERGRGNFPDRFSARQFPNYSSELNVNALLLGDSALYLCASSLDPAGGYEQFFGPGTRLTVL.

In its sample, this clone is medium-sized (0.01 to 0.1%). The rearrangement joins TRBV6-6 to TRBJ1-5; TRBD1 matches at 8 bases. Looked up from germline, CDR1 is MNHNY and CDR2 is SVGAGI (reference sequence). After removal of 2 bases from V and 2 bases from J, the junction contained 11 bases not matched to a gene. The CDR3 totals 18 residues. CDR3 DNA: TGTGCCAGCAGTTACCGGGACAGGACCCTCAGCGGCAATCAGCCCCAGCATTTT. It encodes CASSYRDRTLSGNQPQHF.

The table lists this clone with many counts. This sequence joins TRBV12-3 or TRBV12-4 and TRBJ2-6; tentative D call: TRBD2 (5 bases). The CDR3 has 16 residues. V lost 4 bases, J lost 4 bases, and 14 bases lay in between. CDR3 sequence reads: CASSSSGKAGANVLTF. DNA of the CDR3: TGTGCCAGCAGTTCATCGGGAAAAGCGGGGGCCAACGTCCTGACTTTC.

This clone was observed many times. The genes are TRBV12-3 or TRBV12-4 and TRBJ2-4, with 12 positions matching TRBD2. The CDR3 contains 17 residues. The trim removed 3 bases at V and 9 bases at J, leaving 12 bases unmatched. The CDR3 sequence is CASSFATSGGPTSIQYF. CDR3 in DNA: TGTGCCAGCAGTTTCGCTACTAGCGGGGGGCCTACCTCCATTCAGTACTTC.

This clone was picked up many times. The chain couples TRBV9 to TRBJ2-2; D remains ambiguous. This CDR3 has 12 residues. Between the trimmed V and J ends, which lost 0 bases and 5 bases, there was a span of 2 bases. Germline loops: CDR1 SGDLS, CDR2 YYNGEE. The CDR3 nucleotides read TGTGCCAGCAGCGTAGTTACCGGGGAGCTGTTTTTT. It encodes CASSVVTGELFF.

This clone has a count of ten or more. Other DNA sequences from this sample encode an identical CDR3 as well. The chain carries TRBV29-1 and TRBJ2-5; 11 bases agree with TRBD1. The CDR3 is 16 residues long. From germline, CDR1 is SQVTM and CDR2 ANQGSEA. With 2 bases clipped from V and 1 base from J, the junction kept 6 bases outside the gene matches. The CDR3 bases are TGCAGCGTTGAACTTGTGGACAGGGGGCCCCAAGAGACCCAGTACTTC. This gives the protein CSVELVDRGPQETQYF.

The chain uses TRBV19 and TRBJ1-2; 8 nucleotides match TRBD1. The germline V gene has CDR1 LNHDA and CDR2 SQIVND (reference sequence). Trimming cost V 4 bases and J 8 bases; bases outside gene matches: 18. The CDR3 sequence is 17 residues long. CDR3 coding DNA: TGTGCCAGTAGTACTCTAGCCGGGACAGGCGTAGTCCGGGGCTACACCTTC. It is translated as CASSTLAGTGVVRGYTF.

Worth noting for this clone: A read error is possible here, since a much larger clone lies one base away. This chain uses TRBV11-2 with TRBJ1-5; tentative D call: TRBD1 (6 bases). CDR1 is SGHAT, CDR2 FQNNGV, per germline. With 5 bases removed from V and 7 bases from J, the gap between germline ends came to 21 bases. The CDR3 loop spans 16 amino acids. CDR3 sequence reads: CASSPGTWGWRQPQHF. CDR3 DNA: TGTGCCAGCAGCCCAGGGACATGGGGCTGGCGGCAGCCCCAGCATTTT.

This clone appeared many times. V is TRBV27 and J is TRBJ1-2; 9 nucleotides agree with TRBD1. V lost 4 bases and J lost 3; bases outside the gene matches: 12. The CDR3 runs to 17 residues. Looked up from germline, CDR1 is MNHEY and CDR2 is SMNVEV (reference sequence). CDR3 protein: CASSSPGQGSAHYGYTF. CDR3 coding DNA: TGTGCCAGCAGTTCCCCGGGACAGGGATCAGCCCACTATGGCTACACCTTC.

The gene calls are TRBV20-1 and TRBJ1-2, with no clear D. Germline CDR1 DFQATT, CDR2 SNEGSKA (reference sequence). The CDR3 is made up of 12 amino acids. V was clipped by 0 bases and J by 6 bases, with 8 bases between them. In DNA form, the CDR3 reads TGCAGTGCTAGAGATGGATTCAATGGCTACACCTTC. Translated: CSARDGFNGYTF.

This clone was observed a handful of times. This chain uses TRBV12-3 or TRBV12-4 with TRBJ2-5, with TRBD2 identical over 9 bases. V shed 6 bases and J 5 bases; nucleotides not matched to a gene: 13. The CDR3 consists of 16 residues. The CDR3 DNA reads TGTGCCAGCAGCCCCCCAGTACTAGCGGGCCCCGAGACCCAGTACTTC. It yields the protein CASSPPVLAGPETQYF.

This clone is labeled as medium-sized. The rearrangement joins TRBV6-1 to TRBJ2-7; perhaps TRBD2 as D (6 bases). V was pared by 3 bases and J by 3 bases, with 15 bases between. The CDR3 covers 15 residues. The germline gives CDR1 MNHNS, CDR2 SASEGT. This CDR3 is CASSEEGLGSYEQYF. Written as DNA, the CDR3 is TGTGCCAGCAGTGAGGAGGGATTAGGTAGCTACGAGCAGTACTTC.

A note on this clone: The sample contains more than one DNA sequence encoding this CDR3. J is TRBJ2-7 and V is TRBV20-1, with D possibly being TRBD1 (6 bases). This CDR3 has 12 residues. V was clipped by 5 bases and J by 4 bases, with 12 bases between them. Germline V gene sequence: CDR1 DFQATT, CDR2 SNEGSKA (reference sequence). For the CDR3, the DNA is TGCAGTGCTCGGGACAATTCGTACGAGCAGTACTTC. Translated, it gives CSARDNSYEQYF.

This clone was recorded at least ten times. V usage is TRBV4-1 and J usage is TRBJ2-7; a weak D match, TRBD2 (6 bases). This CDR3 comprises 17 residues. Trimming removed 0 bases at V and 4 bases at J, with 19 bases between. The germline V gene encodes CDR1 MGHRA and CDR2 YSYEKL. CDR3 loop: CASSQDRDSGLGYEQYF. Written as DNA, the CDR3 is TGCGCCAGCAGCCAAGATCGTGATAGCGGCCTCGGATACGAGCAGTACTTC.

By sample fraction, this clone is medium-sized. This sequence joins TRBV6-1 and TRBJ2-7; D is perhaps TRBD2 (6 bases). Trimming shortened V by 3 bases and J by 5 bases, and 17 bases separated the two germline ends. CDR3 size: 15 residues. CDR1 and CDR2 (germline): MNHNS, SASEGT. In DNA, the CDR3 is TGTGCCAGCAGTGACCCGGCCTTGGGGGAGGACGAGCAGTACTTC. Protein: CASSDPALGEDEQYF.

This clone is deemed medium-sized. This chain connects TRBV19 to TRBJ2-1; 9 nucleotides line up with TRBD1. With 8 bases clipped from V and 6 bases from J, the junction kept 5 bases outside the gene matches. In germline, CDR1 is LNHDA, CDR2 SQIVND (reference sequence). The CDR3 extends over 13 amino acids. CDR3: CASGTGPANEQFF. The CDR3 DNA follows: TGTGCCAGTGGGACAGGGCCGGCCAATGAGCAGTTCTTC.

This clone came up many times. The J gene is TRBJ2-1, the V gene TRBV11-2; possibly TRBD2 for D (6 bases). The CDR3 consists of 15 residues. V was pared by 1 base and J by 0 bases, with 7 bases between. Germline loops: CDR1 SGHAT, CDR2 FQNNGV. CDR3 amino acids: CASSLASASYNEQFF. DNA of the CDR3: TGTGCCAGCAGCTTAGCTAGCGCCTCCTACAATGAGCAGTTCTTC.